The 31 T cell receptor beta chains given below trace back to one sample, sequenced in a study of immune cell composition in non-small cell lung cancer. Here immunoSEQ multiplex PCR was the method, and the copy in TCRdb shows in-frame clones only, minus some. The sample lists around 3,000 clones, 81% occurring once. These data also featured in a second study, about CD4 T cells in lung cancer.

Sequenced: lung tumor tissue. These TCRs come from a human donor with non-small cell lung cancer.

The V call is TRBV5-1, the J call TRBJ2-5; 13 nucleotides align to TRBD2. V lost 1 base, J lost 2 bases, and 2 bases stayed unmatched. Germline CDR1 and CDR2: SGHRS and YFSETQ. The CDR3 loop spans 16 amino acids. The CDR3: CASSLRTSGRQETQYF. CDR3 sequence (DNA): TGCGCCAGCAGCTTGAGGACTAGCGGGAGACAAGAGACCCAGTACTTC.

The rearrangement links TRBV11-2 to TRBJ2-1, with 11 bases that match TRBD2. The CDR3 covers 15 residues. V was clipped by 6 bases and J by 5 bases; unmatched bases: 6. The germline gives CDR1 SGHAT, CDR2 FQNNGV. CDR3 nucleotides: TGTGCCAGCAGTTTCACTAGCGGGAGAAACAATGAGCAGTTCTTC. Encoded protein: CASSFTSGRNNEQFF. The variable domain in full, completed from reference TRBV11-2 and TRBJ2-1, reads EAGVAQSPRYKIIEKRQSVAFWCNPISGHATLYWYQQILGQGPKLLIQFQNNGVVDDSQLPKDRFSAERLKGVDSTLKIQPAKLEDSAVYLCASSFTSGRNNEQFFGPGTRLTVL.

The chain is built from TRBV5-3 and TRBJ2-1; 7 nucleotides agree with TRBD1. TRBV5-3 is annotated as an ORF whose role is uncertain. The CDR3 has 14 amino acids. V trimming: 9 bases; J trimming: 2 bases; junction bases outside the gene matches: 8. This CDR3 reads CANRGTEAYNEQFF. CDR3 in DNA: TGTGCCAATAGAGGGACAGAAGCCTACAATGAGCAGTTCTTC.

The chain uses TRBV7-9 and TRBJ2-1; 10 positions match TRBD1. Per the germline V gene, CDR1 is SEHNR and CDR2 is FQNEAQ (reference sequence). J gave up 6 bases and V 1 base, and 9 bases lay outside the gene matches. The CDR3 has 17 residues. CDR3 nucleotide sequence: TGTGCCAGCAGCTTAGGTTTGCGGACAGGGGGAGGCAATGAGCAGTTCTTC. Its protein is CASSLGLRTGGGNEQFF.

The V gene is TRBV7-9, the J gene TRBJ2-3; 9 positions agree with TRBD2. The CDR3 spans 13 residues. The trim removed 5 bases at V and 11 bases at J, leaving 8 bases unmatched. The germline gives CDR1 SEHNR, CDR2 FQNEAQ (reference sequence). The CDR3 sequence is CASSEASGTWQYF. Here the CDR3 DNA reads TGTGCCAGCAGCGAGGCTAGCGGGACCTGGCAGTATTTT.

This clone showed up just a few times. The CDR3 DNA follows: TGCGCCAGCAGTGGTGCGGGCCAAGAGACCCAGTACTTC. Translated, it gives CASSGAGQETQYF. The gene calls are TRBV5-1 and TRBJ2-5; the D gene is possibly TRBD2 (5 bases). From germline, CDR1 is SGHRS and CDR2 YFSETQ. Trimming pared 5 bases from V and 1 base from J, leaving 9 bases between. The CDR3 runs to 13 residues.

This chain links TRBV19 with TRBJ2-1; 9 bases align to TRBD2. Looked up from germline, CDR1 is LNHDA and CDR2 is SQIVND (reference sequence). The ends lost 5 bases at V and 6 bases at J; junction bases unmatched: 8. The CDR3 has 15 amino acids. CDR3 sequence reads: CASSLIAGVVNEQFF. CDR3 DNA: TGTGCCAGTAGTCTAATAGCGGGAGTTGTCAATGAGCAGTTCTTC.

The V call is TRBV6-1, the J call TRBJ2-7, with TRBD1 identical over 7 bases. CDR1 and CDR2 from the germline V gene are MNHNS and SASEGT. This CDR3 has 14 amino acids. Trimming took 2 bases from V and 3 from J; bases not matched to a gene: 4. CDR3 sequence reads: CASSEKGQSYEQYF. CDR3 nucleotides: TGTGCCAGCAGTGAAAAGGGACAGAGCTACGAGCAGTACTTC.

The rearrangement uses TRBV5-1 and TRBJ2-1; TRBD2 matches 7 bases. The CDR3 runs to 15 residues. V lost 4 bases to trimming and J lost 4 bases; unmatched junction nucleotides: 8. Per germline, CDR1 SGHRS and CDR2 YFSETQ. CDR3 DNA sequence: TGCGCCAGCAGCCCTGGGGGGGGGATTTACAATGAGCAGTTCTTC. Translating gives CASSPGGGIYNEQFF.

The CDR3 coding sequence is TGCGCCAGCAGCTTGTTTGGGGGGGCGAACACTGAAGCTTTCTTT. Translation: CASSLFGGANTEAFF. The J gene is TRBJ1-1, the V gene TRBV5-1, with D perhaps TRBD1 (6 bases). Germline loops: CDR1 SGHRS, CDR2 YFSETQ. Trimming removed 1 base at V and 1 base at J, with 11 bases between. The CDR3 consists of 15 residues.

This clone was detected only once. V and J are TRBV5-4 and TRBJ2-2, with 7 bases that match TRBD2. The length of the CDR3 is 16 residues. After removal of 4 bases from V and 4 bases from J, the junction contained 10 bases not matched to a gene. Germline V gene sequence: CDR1 SGHNT, CDR2 YYREEE (reference sequence). The CDR3: CASSLKILASTGELFF. CDR3 bases: TGTGCCAGCAGCCTTAAGATACTAGCGAGCACCGGGGAGCTGTTTTTT.

The chain recombines TRBV27 with TRBJ1-5; D is possibly TRBD1 (6 bases). The CDR3 has 14 residues. V gave up 7 bases and J gave up 3 bases, with 13 bases separating them. Per the germline V gene, CDR1 is MNHEY and CDR2 is SMNVEV (reference sequence). The chain's CDR3 is CASITGFYNQPQHF. DNA for the CDR3: TGTGCCAGCATAACAGGGTTTTACAATCAGCCCCAGCATTTT.

This chain connects TRBV4-3 to TRBJ2-1, with TRBD2 as a possible D gene (6 bases). The germline CDR1 and CDR2 sequences are LGHNA and YSLEER. V was trimmed by 3 bases and J by 4 bases, leaving 13 bases between them. The CDR3 extends over 15 amino acids. In DNA, the CDR3 is TGCGCCAGCAGCCATTTCCGGGACTCATACAATGAGCAGTTCTTC. Translated, it gives CASSHFRDSYNEQFF.

This rearrangement joins TRBV2 to TRBJ2-5, with TRBD1 matching 9 bases. The CDR3 consists of 14 residues. J gave up 4 bases and V 6 bases, and 6 bases lay outside the gene matches. The germline CDR1 and CDR2 sequences are SNHLY and FYNNEI. The CDR3 here is CASRDRGVLETQYF. The CDR3 DNA follows: TGTGCCAGCAGGGACAGGGGTGTATTAGAGACCCAGTACTTC.

The chain uses TRBV10-3 and TRBJ2-5, with a weak D call TRBD1 (6 bases). Judging by the DNA end, TRBJ2-7 fits better; the J call may be wrong. The CDR3 is made up of 14 amino acids. Germline V gene lookup returns CDR1 ENHRY and CDR2 SYGVKD. As DNA, the CDR3 is TGTGCCATCAGTGAGGGTACCACAGGGAACGAGCAGTACTTC. This sequence encodes CAISEGTTGNEQYF.

The V gene is TRBV7-9, the J gene TRBJ2-7; no clear D gene. The CDR3 is made up of 14 amino acids. V lost 5 bases to trimming and J lost 0 bases, with 11 bases between them. Germline loops: CDR1 SEHNR, CDR2 FQNEAQ (reference sequence). The CDR3 is CASSPREVSYEQYF. CDR3 nucleotide sequence: TGTGCCAGCAGCCCCCGAGAGGTCTCCTACGAGCAGTACTTC. The full variable domain, its missing parts supplied by reference TRBV7-9 and TRBJ2-7, is DTGVSQNPRHKITKRGQNVTFRCDPISEHNRLYWYRQTLGQGPEFLTYFQNEAQLEKSRLLSDRFSAERPKGSFSTLEIQRTEQGDSAMYLCASSPREVSYEQYFGPGTRLTVT.

CDR3 amino acids: CASSLASGATYNEQFF. The CDR3 nucleotides are TGTGCCAGCAGCCTCGCTAGCGGGGCGACCTACAATGAGCAGTTCTTC. The V and J genes are TRBV7-3 and TRBJ2-1; 9 bases fit TRBD2. The CDR3 contains 16 residues. The V gene's germline CDR1 is SGHTA and CDR2 FQGTGA. V lost 5 bases to trimming and J lost 2 bases; unmatched junction nucleotides: 7.

This clone rates as large (0.1 to 1%). The rearrangement links TRBV2 to TRBJ2-2, with TRBD2 identical over 7 bases. The trim removed 3 bases at V and 5 bases at J, leaving 6 bases unmatched. CDR1 and CDR2 (germline): SNHLY, FYNNEI. The CDR3 spans 15 residues. This chain's CDR3 is CASSDGGEQTGELFF. CDR3 nucleotide sequence: TGTGCCAGCAGTGATGGGGGGGAGCAAACCGGGGAGCTGTTTTTT.

This chain connects TRBV9 to TRBJ2-3; 7 bases match TRBD2. Looked up from germline, CDR1 is SGDLS and CDR2 is YYNGEE. The length of the CDR3 is 14 residues. V lost 4 bases to trimming and J lost 5 bases; unmatched junction nucleotides: 7. This CDR3 is CASSSGVAGDTQYF. CDR3 DNA sequence: TGTGCCAGCAGCTCTGGGGTAGCGGGAGATACGCAGTATTTT.

V gene TRBV2 combines with J gene TRBJ2-7; D possibly corresponds to TRBD2 (6 bases). The CDR3 sequence is 14 residues long. V was pared by 6 bases and J by 0 bases, with 12 bases between. The germline V gene encodes CDR1 SNHLY and CDR2 FYNNEI. CDR3 protein: CASSARGSSYEQYF. The CDR3 nucleotides are TGTGCCAGCAGCGCCCGGGGGAGCTCCTACGAGCAGTACTTC.

The chain has TRBV5-1 and TRBJ1-2; 7 bases agree with TRBD1. The CDR3 covers 14 residues. The germline V gene has CDR1 SGHRS and CDR2 YFSETQ. V trimming: 0 bases; J trimming: 4 bases; junction bases outside the gene matches: 3. Here the CDR3 reads CASSLVAGGYGYTF. The CDR3 DNA follows: TGCGCCAGCAGCTTGGTCGCAGGGGGCTATGGCTACACCTTC.

This chain uses TRBV2 with TRBJ2-7, with D perhaps TRBD2 (5 bases). The germline gives CDR1 SNHLY, CDR2 FYNNEI. The length of the CDR3 is 13 residues. V shed 8 bases and J shed 3 bases, with 14 bases lying between them. CDR3 DNA: TGTGCCAGCCGACCGGGGTTTTTCTACGAGCAGTACTTC. As protein: CASRPGFFYEQYF.

This chain links TRBV5-8 with TRBJ1-5; 9 bases agree with TRBD1. The CDR3 totals 15 residues. Germline values: CDR1 SGHTS, CDR2 YDEGEE. J lost 4 bases, V lost 1 base, and 3 bases had no gene match. CDR3 region: CASSLLQGANQPQHF. The CDR3 DNA sequence: TGTGCCAGCAGCTTGTTACAGGGGGCAAATCAGCCCCAGCATTTT. Full variable domain (missing parts from reference TRBV5-8 and TRBJ1-5): EAGVTQSPTHLIKTRGQQATLRCSPISGHTSVYWYQQALGLGLQFLLWYDEGEERNRGNFPPRFSGRQFPNYSSELNVNALELEDSALYLCASSLLQGANQPQHFGDGTRLSIL.

V usage is TRBV6-6 and J usage is TRBJ2-7; possibly TRBD2 for D (6 bases). V was pared by 5 bases and J by 5 bases, with 22 bases between. This CDR3 is 16 amino acids long. The germline gives CDR1 MNHNY, CDR2 SVGAGI (reference sequence). CDR3 residues: CASSASTSRAYDEQYF. DNA for the CDR3: TGTGCCAGCAGTGCCAGTACTAGCAGAGCTTATGACGAGCAGTACTTC.

This clone appeared once. This chain connects TRBV28 to TRBJ2-7; TRBD2 aligns across 11 bases. After removal of 1 base from V and 6 bases from J, the junction contained 14 bases not matched to a gene. The CDR3 runs 18 residues. The V gene's germline CDR1 is MDHEN and CDR2 SYDVKM. CDR3 sequence (DNA): TGTGCCAGCAGTTTATCCCCCCTAGCGGGAGGTGCGAGTGGCGAGCAGTACTTC. It translates to CASSLSPLAGGASGEQYF.

This rearrangement joins TRBV7-2 to TRBJ2-3; TRBD1 matches 11 bases. V dropped 3 bases and J dropped 3; count of bases not matched to a gene: 2. This CDR3 spans 15 amino acids. Germline CDR1 and CDR2: SGHTA and FQGNSA. The CDR3 loop reads CASSFGTGGTDTQYF. In nucleotides, the CDR3 is TGTGCCAGCAGCTTCGGGACAGGGGGGACAGATACGCAGTATTTT. Together with reference TRBV7-2 and TRBJ2-3, the CDR3 gives the full variable domain: GAGVSQSPSNKVTEKGKDVELRCDPISGHTALYWYRQSLGQGLEFLIYFQGNSAPDKSGLPSDRFSAERTGGSVSTLTIQRTQQEDSAVYLCASSFGTGGTDTQYFGPGTRLTVL.

The gene calls are TRBV5-1 and TRBJ2-3; 10 bases line up with TRBD1. The CDR3 is 16 residues long. Germline V lookup: CDR1 SGHRS, CDR2 YFSETQ. The V and J ends lost 3 bases and 1 base, in that order; junction bases with no gene match: 5. CDR3 amino acids: CASSSSGTGGTDTQYF. CDR3 bases: TGCGCCAGCAGCTCCTCCGGGACAGGGGGCACAGATACGCAGTATTTT. The whole variable domain, remainder taken from reference TRBV5-1 and TRBJ2-3, is KAGVTQTPRYLIKTRGQQVTLSCSPISGHRSVSWYQQTPGQGLQFLFEYFSETQRNKGNFPGRFSGRQFSNSRSEMNVSTLELGDSALYLCASSSSGTGGTDTQYFGPGTRLTVL.

With respect to this clone: A read error may produce the germline difference seen at one junction end. In nucleotides, the CDR3 is TGTGCTAGCAGCCCACAGTCGGAGACCCAGTACTTC. It is translated as CASSPQSETQYF. The chain is built from TRBV7-7 and TRBJ2-5; no firm D call. This CDR3 is built from 12 residues. CDR1 is SSHAT, CDR2 FNYEAQ, per germline (reference sequence).

This clone showed up just once. V usage is TRBV5-6 and J usage is TRBJ1-3; TRBD1 is a possible D gene (5 bases). V lost 4 bases, J lost 0 bases, and 17 bases lay in between. Germline V CDR1 and CDR2: SGHDT, YYEEEE. This CDR3 is 17 amino acids long. This CDR3 is CASSPRTLFRSGNTIYF. For the CDR3, the DNA is TGTGCCAGCAGCCCAAGGACACTATTTCGCTCTGGAAACACCATATATTTT.

The chain links TRBV9 to TRBJ2-2, with TRBD2 as a possible D gene (5 bases). Trimming shortened V by 0 bases and J by 4 bases, and 13 bases separated the two germline ends. This CDR3 has 16 amino acids. Germline assignment: CDR1 SGDLS and CDR2 YYNGEE. As DNA, the CDR3 is TGTGCCAGCAGCGTAGAGGATGCGGGTTCCACCGGGGAGCTGTTTTTT. It translates to CASSVEDAGSTGELFF.

The chain links TRBV7-2 to TRBJ2-5; perhaps TRBD2 as D (6 bases). There are 14 residues in the CDR3. The V and J ends lost 5 bases and 0 bases respectively, with 10 bases between them. Per the germline V gene, CDR1 is SGHTA and CDR2 is FQGNSA. CDR3 sequence reads: CASSPGGYQETQYF. The CDR3, as DNA: TGTGCCAGCAGCCCAGGAGGGTACCAAGAGACCCAGTACTTC.